This T cell receptor (beta chain) was sequenced during a study of blood T cells in healthy people across ages. Study observations and caveats: Diversity estimates from one million T cells were considered underestimates. A greater number of naive CD4+ cells and higher diversity distinguished long-lived donors from aged donors.

The V gene end was trimmed by 6 bases and the J gene end by 5 bases; junction bases not matched to a gene: 7. CDR1 is MNHEY, CDR2 SVGAGI, per germline. The length of the CDR3 is 15 residues. It was with a sample-barcoded 5' primer and a J-beta primer mix that a second PCR of roughly 7 to 12 cycles was run. TCRdb recomputed calls from the 5' RACE reads with MiXCR, one row per CDR3 protein. Of roughly 2 million distinct CDR3 sequences in the sample, 40% to 55% were seen once. Points on this clonotype: The antigen is unknown.

Sequenced sample: blood. The chain is built from TRBV6-5 and TRBJ1-6, with 7 bases matching TRBD1. The receptor comes from a woman between 40 and 55 years old in good health. The CDR3, as DNA: TGTGCCAGCAGGCAACAGGGGAGAAATAATTCACCCCTCCACTTT. This gives the protein CASRQQGRNNSPLHF.